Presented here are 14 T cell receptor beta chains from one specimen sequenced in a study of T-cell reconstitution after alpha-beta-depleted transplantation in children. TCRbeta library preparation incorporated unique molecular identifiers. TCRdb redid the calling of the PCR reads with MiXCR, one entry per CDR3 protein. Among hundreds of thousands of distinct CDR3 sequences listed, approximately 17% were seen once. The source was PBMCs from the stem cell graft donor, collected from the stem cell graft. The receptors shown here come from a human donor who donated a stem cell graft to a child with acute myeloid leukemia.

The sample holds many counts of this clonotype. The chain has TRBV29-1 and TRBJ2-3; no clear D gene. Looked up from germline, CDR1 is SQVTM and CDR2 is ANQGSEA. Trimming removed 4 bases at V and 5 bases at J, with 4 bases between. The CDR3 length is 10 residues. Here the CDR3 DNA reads TGCAGCGTTGTTCTAGATACGCAGTATTTT. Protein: CSVVLDTQYF.

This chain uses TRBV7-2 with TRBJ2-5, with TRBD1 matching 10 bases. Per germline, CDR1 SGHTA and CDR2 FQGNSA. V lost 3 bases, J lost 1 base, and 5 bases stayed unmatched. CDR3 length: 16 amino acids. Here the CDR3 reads CASSFGTGAFQETQYF. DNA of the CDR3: TGTGCCAGCAGCTTTGGGACAGGGGCCTTCCAAGAGACCCAGTACTTC.

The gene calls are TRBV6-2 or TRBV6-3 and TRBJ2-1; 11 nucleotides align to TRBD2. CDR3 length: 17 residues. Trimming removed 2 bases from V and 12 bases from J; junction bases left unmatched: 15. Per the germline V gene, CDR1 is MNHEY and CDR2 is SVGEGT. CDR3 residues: CASSYGVAGGSHIVQFF. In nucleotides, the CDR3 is TGTGCCAGCAGTTACGGCGTAGCGGGGGGGTCCCACATAGTGCAGTTCTTC.

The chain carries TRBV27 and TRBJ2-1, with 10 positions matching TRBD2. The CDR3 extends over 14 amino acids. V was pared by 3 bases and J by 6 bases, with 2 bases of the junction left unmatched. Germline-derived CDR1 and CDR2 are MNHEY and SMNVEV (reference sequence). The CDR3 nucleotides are TGTGCCAGCAGTTTGCCTAGCGGGGGCAATGAGCAGTTCTTC. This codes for CASSLPSGGNEQFF.

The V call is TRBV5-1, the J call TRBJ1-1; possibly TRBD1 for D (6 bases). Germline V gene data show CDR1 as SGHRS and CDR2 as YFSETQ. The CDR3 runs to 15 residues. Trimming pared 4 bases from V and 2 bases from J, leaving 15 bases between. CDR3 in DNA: TGCGCCAGCAGCCTGAAGACAGGTTTTAACACTGAAGCTTTCTTT. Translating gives CASSLKTGFNTEAFF.

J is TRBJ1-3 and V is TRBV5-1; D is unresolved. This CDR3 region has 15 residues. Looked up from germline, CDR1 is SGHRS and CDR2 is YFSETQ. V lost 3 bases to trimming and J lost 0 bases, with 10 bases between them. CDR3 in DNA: TGCGCCAGCAGCTCCGACGGGCGCTCTGGAAACACCATATATTTT. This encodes CASSSDGRSGNTIYF.

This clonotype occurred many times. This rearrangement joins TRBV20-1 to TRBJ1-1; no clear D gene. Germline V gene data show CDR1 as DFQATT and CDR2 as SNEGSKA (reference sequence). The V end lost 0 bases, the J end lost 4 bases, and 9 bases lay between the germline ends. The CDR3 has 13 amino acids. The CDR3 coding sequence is TGCAGTGCTAGAGATCAAGAGGGCACTGAAGCTTTCTTT. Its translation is CSARDQEGTEAFF.

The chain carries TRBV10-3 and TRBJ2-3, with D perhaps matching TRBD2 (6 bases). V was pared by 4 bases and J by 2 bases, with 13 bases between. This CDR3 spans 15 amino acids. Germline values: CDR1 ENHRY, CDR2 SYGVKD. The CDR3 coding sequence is TGTGCCATCAGTGGGGGCGGGGTGGACACAGATACGCAGTATTTT. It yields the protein CAISGGGVDTDTQYF.

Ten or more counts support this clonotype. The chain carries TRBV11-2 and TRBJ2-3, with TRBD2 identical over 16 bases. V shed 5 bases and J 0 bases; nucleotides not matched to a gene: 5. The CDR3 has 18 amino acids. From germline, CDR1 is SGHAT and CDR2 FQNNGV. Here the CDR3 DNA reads TGTGCCAGCAGCCTAGGGACTAGCGGGGGGGGCAGCACAGATACGCAGTATTTT. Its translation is CASSLGTSGGGSTDTQYF. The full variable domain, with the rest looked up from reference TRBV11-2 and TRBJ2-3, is EAGVAQSPRYKIIEKRQSVAFWCNPISGHATLYWYQQILGQGPKLLIQFQNNGVVDDSQLPKDRFSAERLKGVDSTLKIQPAKLEDSAVYLCASSLGTSGGGSTDTQYFGPGTRLTVL.

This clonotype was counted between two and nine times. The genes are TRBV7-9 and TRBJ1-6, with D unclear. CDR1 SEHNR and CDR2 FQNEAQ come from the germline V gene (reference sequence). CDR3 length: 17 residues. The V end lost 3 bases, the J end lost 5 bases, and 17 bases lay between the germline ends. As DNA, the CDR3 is TGTGCCAGCAGCTTCGCGACCGAGCTGGGAAATAATTCACCCCTCCACTTT. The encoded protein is CASSFATELGNNSPLHF.

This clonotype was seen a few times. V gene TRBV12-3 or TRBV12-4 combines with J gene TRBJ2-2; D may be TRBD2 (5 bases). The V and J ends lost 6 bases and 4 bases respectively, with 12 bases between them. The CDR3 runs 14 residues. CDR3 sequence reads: CASRESRGTGELFF. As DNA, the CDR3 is TGTGCCAGCAGGGAGTCTCGGGGCACCGGGGAGCTGTTTTTT.

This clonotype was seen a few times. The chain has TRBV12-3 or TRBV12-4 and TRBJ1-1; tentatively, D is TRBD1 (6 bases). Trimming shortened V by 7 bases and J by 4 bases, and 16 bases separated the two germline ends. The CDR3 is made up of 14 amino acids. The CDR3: CASTDRGGSTEAFF. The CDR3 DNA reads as TGTGCCAGCACCGATAGGGGGGGGAGCACTGAAGCTTTCTTT.

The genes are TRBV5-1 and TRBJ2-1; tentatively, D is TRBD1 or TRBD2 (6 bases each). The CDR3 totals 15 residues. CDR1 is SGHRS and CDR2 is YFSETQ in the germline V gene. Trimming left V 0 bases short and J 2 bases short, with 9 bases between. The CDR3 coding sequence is TGCGCCAGCAGCTTGGTAGGGGGGACCTACAATGAGCAGTTCTTC. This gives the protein CASSLVGGTYNEQFF.

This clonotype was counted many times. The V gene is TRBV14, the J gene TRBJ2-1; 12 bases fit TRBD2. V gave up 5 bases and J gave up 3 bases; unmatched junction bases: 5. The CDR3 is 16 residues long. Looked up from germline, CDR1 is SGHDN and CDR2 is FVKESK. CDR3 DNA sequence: TGTGCCAGCAGCAGACTAGCGGGGGCCTTCTACAATGAGCAGTTCTTC. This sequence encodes CASSRLAGAFYNEQFF.